The sequence of this T cell receptor (beta chain) was determined in a study of human versus mouse CDR3 diversity and MHC coevolution. Method: immunoSEQ multiplex PCR; TCRdb's copy keeps in-frame clones and lacks some. This table holds tens of thousands of clones, approximately 92% found once. Sequenced: naive CD4+ T cells from blood. Sample subset: CD45RO-negative CD62L-positive naive CD4 T cells. The receptor comes from a person aged 30-70 years in good health.

The CDR3 DNA reads TGCGCCAGCAGCCGCCTCGGGGGGGCCTGGGATACGCAGTATTTT. Encoded protein: CASSRLGGAWDTQYF. The rearrangement joins TRBV5-1 to TRBJ2-3, with 8 bases lining up with TRBD2. J lost 6 bases, V lost 4 bases, and 10 bases had no gene match. CDR1 is SGHRS and CDR2 is YFSETQ in the germline V gene. The CDR3 sequence is 15 residues long.